This T cell receptor beta chain derives from a study of cytomegalovirus exposure and HLA in healthy donors. J gave up 7 bases and V 3 bases, and 7 bases lay outside the gene matches. CDR3 length equals 13 residues. Germline values: CDR1 SGHTS, CDR2 YDEGEE. Amplification used 60 Vbeta primers and 13 Jbeta primers. Sequenced by immunoSEQ multiplex PCR; TCRdb stores in-frame clones only, minus some. Of approximately 110,000 clones in the sample, approximately 15% are singletons; the top ten hold about 1.9%. The TCR sequence derives from a woman aged 18-29 years in good health and CMV-seronegative. The chain joins TRBV5-8 to TRBJ2-7, with 7 bases that match TRBD1. The sequenced material came from PBMCs. This CDR3 is CASSSYRGWEQYF. DNA for the CDR3: TGTGCCAGCAGCTCATACAGGGGCTGGGAGCAGTACTTC.